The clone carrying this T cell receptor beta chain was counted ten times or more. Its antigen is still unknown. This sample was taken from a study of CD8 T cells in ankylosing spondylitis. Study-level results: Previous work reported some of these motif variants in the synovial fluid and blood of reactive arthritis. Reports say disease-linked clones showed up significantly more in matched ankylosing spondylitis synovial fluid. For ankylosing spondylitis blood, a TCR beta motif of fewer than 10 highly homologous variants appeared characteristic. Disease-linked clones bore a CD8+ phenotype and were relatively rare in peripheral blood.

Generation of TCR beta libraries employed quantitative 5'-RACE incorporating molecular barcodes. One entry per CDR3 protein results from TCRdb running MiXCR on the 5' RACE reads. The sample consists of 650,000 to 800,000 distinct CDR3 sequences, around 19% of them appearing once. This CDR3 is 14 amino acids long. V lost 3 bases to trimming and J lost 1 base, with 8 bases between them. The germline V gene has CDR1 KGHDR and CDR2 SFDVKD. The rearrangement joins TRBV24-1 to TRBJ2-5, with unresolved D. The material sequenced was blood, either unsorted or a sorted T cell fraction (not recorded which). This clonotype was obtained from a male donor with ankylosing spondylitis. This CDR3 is CATSDRRTQETQYF. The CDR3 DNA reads TGTGCCACCAGTGATCGCAGGACCCAAGAGACCCAGTACTTC.